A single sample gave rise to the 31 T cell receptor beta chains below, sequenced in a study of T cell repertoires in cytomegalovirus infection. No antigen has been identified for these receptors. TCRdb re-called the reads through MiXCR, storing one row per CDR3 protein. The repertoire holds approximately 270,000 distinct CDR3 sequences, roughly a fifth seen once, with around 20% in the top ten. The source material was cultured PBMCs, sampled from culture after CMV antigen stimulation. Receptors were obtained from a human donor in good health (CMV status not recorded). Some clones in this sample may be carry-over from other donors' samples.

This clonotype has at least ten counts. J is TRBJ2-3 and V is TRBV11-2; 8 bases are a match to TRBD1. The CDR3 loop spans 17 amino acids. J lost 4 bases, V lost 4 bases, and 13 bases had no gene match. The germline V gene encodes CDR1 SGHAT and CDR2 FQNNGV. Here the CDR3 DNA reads TGTGCCAGCAGCTCAGGACAGGGCACCAAGGGAGCAGATACGCAGTATTTT. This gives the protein CASSSGQGTKGADTQYF.

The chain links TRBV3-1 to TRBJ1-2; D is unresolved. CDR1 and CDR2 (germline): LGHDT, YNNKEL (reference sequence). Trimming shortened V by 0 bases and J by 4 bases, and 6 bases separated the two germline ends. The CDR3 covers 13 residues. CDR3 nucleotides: TGTGCCAGCAGCCAAGAAGGAGCCTATGGCTACACCTTC. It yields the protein CASSQEGAYGYTF.

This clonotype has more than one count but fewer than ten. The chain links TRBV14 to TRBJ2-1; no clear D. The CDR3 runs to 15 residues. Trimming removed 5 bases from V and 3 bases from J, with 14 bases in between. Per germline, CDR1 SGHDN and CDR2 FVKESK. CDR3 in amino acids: CASSFSVTDYNEQFF. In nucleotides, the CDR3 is TGTGCCAGCAGCTTTTCCGTAACAGACTACAATGAGCAGTTCTTC. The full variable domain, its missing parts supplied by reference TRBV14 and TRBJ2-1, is EAGVTQFPSHSVIEKGQTVTLRCDPISGHDNLYWYRRVMGKEIKFLLHFVKESKQDESGMPNNRFLAERTGGTYSTLKVQPAELEDSGVYFCASSFSVTDYNEQFFGPGTRLTVL.

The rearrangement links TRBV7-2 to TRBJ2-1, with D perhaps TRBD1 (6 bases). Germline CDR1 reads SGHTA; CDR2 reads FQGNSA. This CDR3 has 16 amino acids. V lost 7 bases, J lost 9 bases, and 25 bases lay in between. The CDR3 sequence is CASNWAGRGRWTEQFF. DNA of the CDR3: TGTGCCAGCAATTGGGCGGGCAGGGGTCGTTGGACTGAGCAGTTCTTC. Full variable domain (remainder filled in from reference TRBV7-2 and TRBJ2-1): GAGVSQSPSNKVTEKGKDVELRCDPISGHTALYWYRQSLGQGLEFLIYFQGNSAPDKSGLPSDRFSAERTGGSVSTLTIQRTQQEDSAVYLCASNWAGRGRWTEQFFGPGTRLTVL.

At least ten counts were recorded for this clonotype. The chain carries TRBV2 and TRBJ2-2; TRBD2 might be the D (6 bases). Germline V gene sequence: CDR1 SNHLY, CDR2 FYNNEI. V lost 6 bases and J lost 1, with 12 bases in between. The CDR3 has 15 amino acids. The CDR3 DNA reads TGTGCCAGCAGACCGGAGGGAAGGAACACCGGGGAGCTGTTTTTT. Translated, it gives CASRPEGRNTGELFF.

The CDR3 DNA follows: TGTGCCAGCAACCTAGGGCAGGGGGGGAGGAACACTGAAGCTTTCTTT. Translating gives CASNLGQGGRNTEAFF. The chain is built from TRBV12-3 or TRBV12-4 and TRBJ1-1; 7 bases fit TRBD1. The CDR3 length is 16 residues. V lost 7 bases and J lost 1; bases outside the gene matches: 12.

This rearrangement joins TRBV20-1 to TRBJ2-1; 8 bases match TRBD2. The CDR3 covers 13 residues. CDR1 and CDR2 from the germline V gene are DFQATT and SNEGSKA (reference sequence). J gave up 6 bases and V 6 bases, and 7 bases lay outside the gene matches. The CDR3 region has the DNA TGCAGTGCGTCTCACCGGGAGGGCAATGAGCAGTTCTTC. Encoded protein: CSASHREGNEQFF.

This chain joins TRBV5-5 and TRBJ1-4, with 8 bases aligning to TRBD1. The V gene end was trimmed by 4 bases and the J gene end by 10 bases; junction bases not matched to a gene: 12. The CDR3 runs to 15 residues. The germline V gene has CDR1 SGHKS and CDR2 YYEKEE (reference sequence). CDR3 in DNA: TGTGCCAGCAGCCCATTATCCCAGGGGGCCGGAAAACTGTTTTTT. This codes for CASSPLSQGAGKLFF.

This CDR3 is CASTGRPKETQYF. CDR3 in DNA: TGTGCCAGCACGGGACGCCCGAAAGAGACCCAGTACTTC. The V and J genes are TRBV7-9 and TRBJ2-5; D is perhaps TRBD1 or TRBD2 (5 bases each). Looked up from germline, CDR1 is SEHNR and CDR2 is FQNEAQ (reference sequence). Between the trimmed V and J ends, which lost 7 bases and 3 bases, there was a span of 12 bases. The CDR3 consists of 13 residues.

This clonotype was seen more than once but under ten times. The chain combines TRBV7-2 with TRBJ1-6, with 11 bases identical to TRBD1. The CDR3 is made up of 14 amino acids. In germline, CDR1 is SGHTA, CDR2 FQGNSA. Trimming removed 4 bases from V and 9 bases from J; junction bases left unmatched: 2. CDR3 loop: CASSSGTGGSPLHF. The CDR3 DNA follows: TGTGCCAGCAGCTCCGGGACAGGGGGTTCACCCCTCCACTTT.

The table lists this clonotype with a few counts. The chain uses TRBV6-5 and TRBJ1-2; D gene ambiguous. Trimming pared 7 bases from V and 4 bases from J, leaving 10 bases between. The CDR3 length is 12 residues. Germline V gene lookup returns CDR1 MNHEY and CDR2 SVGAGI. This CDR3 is CASKGTPYGYTF. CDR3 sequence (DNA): TGTGCCAGCAAGGGCACCCCCTATGGCTACACCTTC.

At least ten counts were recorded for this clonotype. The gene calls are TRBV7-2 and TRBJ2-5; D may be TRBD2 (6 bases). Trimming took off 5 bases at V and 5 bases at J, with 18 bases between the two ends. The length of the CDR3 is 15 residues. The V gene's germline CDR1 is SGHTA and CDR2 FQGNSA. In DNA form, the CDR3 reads TGTGCCAGCAGCAATTTCCCGGGAGAAATGGAGACCCAGTACTTC. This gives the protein CASSNFPGEMETQYF.

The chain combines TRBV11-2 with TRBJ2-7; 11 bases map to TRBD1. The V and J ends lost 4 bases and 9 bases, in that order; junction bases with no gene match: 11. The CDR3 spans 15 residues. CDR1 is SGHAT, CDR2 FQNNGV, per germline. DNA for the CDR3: TGTGCCAGCAGCTCCAGCCGGGACAGGGGGTATGTGCAGTACGTC. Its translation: CASSSSRDRGYVQYV.

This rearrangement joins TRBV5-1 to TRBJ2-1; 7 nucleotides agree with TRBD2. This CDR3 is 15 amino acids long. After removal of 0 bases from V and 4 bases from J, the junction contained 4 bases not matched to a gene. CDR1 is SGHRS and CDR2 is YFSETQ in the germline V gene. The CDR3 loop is CASSLEPGLYNEQFF. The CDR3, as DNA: TGCGCCAGCAGCTTGGAACCGGGACTATACAATGAGCAGTTCTTC.

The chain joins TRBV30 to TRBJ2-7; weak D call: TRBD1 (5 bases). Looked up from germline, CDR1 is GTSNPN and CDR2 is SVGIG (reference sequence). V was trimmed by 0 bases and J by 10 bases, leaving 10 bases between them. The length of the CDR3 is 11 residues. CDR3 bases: TGTGCCTGGAGTGTACAACAGGCCCAGTACTTC. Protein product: CAWSVQQAQYF.

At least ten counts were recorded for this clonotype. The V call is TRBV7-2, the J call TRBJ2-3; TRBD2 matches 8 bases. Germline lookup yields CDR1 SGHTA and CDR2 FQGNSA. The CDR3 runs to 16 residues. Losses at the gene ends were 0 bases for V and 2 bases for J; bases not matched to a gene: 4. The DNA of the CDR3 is TGTGCCAGCAGCTTAGCGGCGGGGGGAAACACAGATACGCAGTATTTT. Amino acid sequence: CASSLAAGGNTDTQYF.

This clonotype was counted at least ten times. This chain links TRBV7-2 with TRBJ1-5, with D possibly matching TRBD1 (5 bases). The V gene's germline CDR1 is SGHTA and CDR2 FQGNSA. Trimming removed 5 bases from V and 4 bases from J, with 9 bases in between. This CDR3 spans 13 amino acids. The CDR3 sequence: CASSRGPNQPQHF. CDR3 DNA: TGTGCCAGCAGCAGGGGACCTAATCAGCCCCAGCATTTT.

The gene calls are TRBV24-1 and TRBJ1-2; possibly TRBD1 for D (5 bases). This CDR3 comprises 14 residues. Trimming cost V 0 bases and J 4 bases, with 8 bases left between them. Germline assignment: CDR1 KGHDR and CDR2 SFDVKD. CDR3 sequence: CATSDLNRSYGYTF. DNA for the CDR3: TGTGCCACCAGTGATTTGAACAGGTCCTATGGCTACACCTTC.

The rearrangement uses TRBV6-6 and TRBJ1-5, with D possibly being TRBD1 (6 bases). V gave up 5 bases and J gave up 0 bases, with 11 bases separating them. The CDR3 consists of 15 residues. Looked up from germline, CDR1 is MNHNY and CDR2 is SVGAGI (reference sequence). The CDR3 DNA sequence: TGTGCCAGCAGTGCCGGGACAACTAGCAATCAGCCCCAGCATTTT. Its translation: CASSAGTTSNQPQHF.

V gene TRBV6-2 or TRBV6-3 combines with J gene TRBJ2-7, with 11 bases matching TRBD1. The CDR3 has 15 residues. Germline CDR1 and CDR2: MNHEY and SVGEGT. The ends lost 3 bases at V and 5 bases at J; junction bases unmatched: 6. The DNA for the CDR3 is TGTGCCAGCAGTTATGGACAGGGGGCGGATGACGAGCAGTACTTC. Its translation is CASSYGQGADDEQYF.

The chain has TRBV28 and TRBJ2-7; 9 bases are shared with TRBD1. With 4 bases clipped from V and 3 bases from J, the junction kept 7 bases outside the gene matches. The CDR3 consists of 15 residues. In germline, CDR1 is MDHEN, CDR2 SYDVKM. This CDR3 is CASSSLATGGYEQYF. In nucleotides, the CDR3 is TGTGCCAGCAGTTCCCTGGCGACAGGGGGCTACGAGCAGTACTTC.

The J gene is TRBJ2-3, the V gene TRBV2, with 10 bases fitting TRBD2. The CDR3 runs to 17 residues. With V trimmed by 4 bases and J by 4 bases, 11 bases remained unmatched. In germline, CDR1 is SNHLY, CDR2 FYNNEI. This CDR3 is CASSGSLASGSPDTQYF. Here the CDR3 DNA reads TGTGCCAGCAGTGGAAGTTTGGCTAGCGGGAGCCCAGATACGCAGTATTTT. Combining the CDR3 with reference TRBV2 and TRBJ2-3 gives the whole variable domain EPEVTQTPSHQVTQMGQEVILRCVPISNHLYFYWYRQILGQKVEFLVSFYNNEISEKSEIFDDQFSVERPDGSNFTLKIRSTKLEDSAMYFCASSGSLASGSPDTQYFGPGTRLTVL.

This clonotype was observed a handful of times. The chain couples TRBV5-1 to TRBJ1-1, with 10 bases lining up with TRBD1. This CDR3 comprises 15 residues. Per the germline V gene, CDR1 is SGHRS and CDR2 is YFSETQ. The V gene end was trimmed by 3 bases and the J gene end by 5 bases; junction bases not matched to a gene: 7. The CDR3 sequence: CASSSRQGARTEAFF. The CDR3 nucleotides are TGCGCCAGCAGCTCGAGACAGGGGGCGAGGACTGAAGCTTTCTTT.

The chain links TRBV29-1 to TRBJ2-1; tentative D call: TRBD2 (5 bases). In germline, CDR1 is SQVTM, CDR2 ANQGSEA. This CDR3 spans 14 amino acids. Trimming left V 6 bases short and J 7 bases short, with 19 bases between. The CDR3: CSVSLRVGSNEQFF. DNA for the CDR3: TGCAGCGTCTCTCTGAGGGTTGGATCGAATGAGCAGTTCTTC.

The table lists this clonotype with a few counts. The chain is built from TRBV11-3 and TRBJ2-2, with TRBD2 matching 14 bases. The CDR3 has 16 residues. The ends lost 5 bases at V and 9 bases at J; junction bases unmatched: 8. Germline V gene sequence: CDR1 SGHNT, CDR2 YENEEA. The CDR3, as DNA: TGTGCCAGCAGCCCGGGACTAGCGGGGGCCGGCCGGGAGCTGTTTTTT. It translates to CASSPGLAGAGRELFF.

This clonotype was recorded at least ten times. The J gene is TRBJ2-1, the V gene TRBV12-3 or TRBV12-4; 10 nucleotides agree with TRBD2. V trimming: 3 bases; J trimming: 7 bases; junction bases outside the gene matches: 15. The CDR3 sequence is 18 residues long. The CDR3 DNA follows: TGTGCCAGCAGTTTTGGCCTAGCGGGAGTGAGTTCAGGGAATGAGCAGTTCTTC. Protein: CASSFGLAGVSSGNEQFF.

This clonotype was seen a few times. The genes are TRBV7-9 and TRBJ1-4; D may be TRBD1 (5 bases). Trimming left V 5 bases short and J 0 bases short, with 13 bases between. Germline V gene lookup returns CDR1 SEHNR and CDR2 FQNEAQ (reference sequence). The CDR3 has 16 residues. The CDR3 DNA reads TGTGCCAGCAGCATCGAGACAGACCCAACTAATGAAAAACTGTTTTTT. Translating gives CASSIETDPTNEKLFF. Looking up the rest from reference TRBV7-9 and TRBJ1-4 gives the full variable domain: DTGVSQNPRHKITKRGQNVTFRCDPISEHNRLYWYRQTLGQGPEFLTYFQNEAQLEKSRLLSDRFSAERPKGSFSTLEIQRTEQGDSAMYLCASSIETDPTNEKLFFGSGTQLSVL.

The CDR3 sequence: CASSFGGGAGELFF. The CDR3 bases are TGTGCCAGCAGTTTCGGTGGGGGGGCCGGGGAGCTGTTTTTT. J is TRBJ2-2 and V is TRBV12-3 or TRBV12-4, with TRBD2 matching 7 bases. The CDR3 runs to 14 residues. J was trimmed by 6 bases and V by 3 bases; bases with no gene match: 4.

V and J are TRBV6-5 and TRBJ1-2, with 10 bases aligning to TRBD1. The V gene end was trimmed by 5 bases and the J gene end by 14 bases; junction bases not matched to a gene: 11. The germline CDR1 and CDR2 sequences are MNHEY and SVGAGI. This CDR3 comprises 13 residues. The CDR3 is CASSPSTGQGLTF. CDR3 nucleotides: TGTGCCAGCAGTCCCAGCACGGGACAGGGGCTTACCTTC.

The CDR3 sequence is CASSRGGTSNQPQHF. The CDR3 nucleotides are TGTGCCAGCAGCCGCGGCGGTACCAGCAATCAGCCCCAGCATTTT. This chain uses TRBV6-6 with TRBJ1-5; D remains ambiguous. CDR3 length: 15 residues. Trimming took 6 bases from V and 1 from J, leaving 13 bases between them. Looked up from germline, CDR1 is MNHNY and CDR2 is SVGAGI (reference sequence).

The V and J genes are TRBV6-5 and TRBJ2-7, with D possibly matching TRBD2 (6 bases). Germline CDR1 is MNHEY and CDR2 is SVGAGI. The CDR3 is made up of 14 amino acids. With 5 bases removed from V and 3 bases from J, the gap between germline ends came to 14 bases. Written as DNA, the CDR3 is TGTGCCAGCAGTAGAATACGACTAGACTACGAGCAGTACTTC. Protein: CASSRIRLDYEQYF.